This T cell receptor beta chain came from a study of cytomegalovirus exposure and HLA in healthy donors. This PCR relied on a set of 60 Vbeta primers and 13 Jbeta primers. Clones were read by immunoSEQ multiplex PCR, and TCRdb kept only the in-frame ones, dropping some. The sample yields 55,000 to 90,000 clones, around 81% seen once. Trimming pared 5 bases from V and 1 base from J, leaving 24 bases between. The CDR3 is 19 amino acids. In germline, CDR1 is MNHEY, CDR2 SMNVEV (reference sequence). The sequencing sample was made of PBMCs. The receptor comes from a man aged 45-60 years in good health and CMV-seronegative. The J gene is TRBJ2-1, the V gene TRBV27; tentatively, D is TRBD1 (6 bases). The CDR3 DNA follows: TGTGCCAGCAGTCCAAGGAAAACAGGGATTGCAGGGTCCTACAATGAGCAGTTCTTC. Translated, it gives CASSPRKTGIAGSYNEQFF.